Listed here is a single T cell receptor beta chain. What it binds is not known. MiXCR was run by TCRdb on the reads, yielding one entry per CDR3 protein. The data hold 500,000 or so distinct CDR3 sequences, with 16% observed a single time. The sample is drawn from a study of T cell repertoires in cytomegalovirus infection. About the study: Indications came from public TCR beta signatures; they pointed to CMV infection and to a matching HLA type. Study-level findings and limits: Using cumulative public TCR beta family frequency, the authors identified those who carried CMV together with the relevant HLA.

Germline V gene data show CDR1 as SGHRS and CDR2 as YFSETQ. Deletions cut 6 bases from V and 1 base from J, with 11 bases between. The CDR3 covers 15 residues. The V gene is TRBV5-1, the J gene TRBJ2-6; D is unclear. The sample comprised CD8+ T cells from PBMCs. The source is a human donor in good health (CMV status not recorded). Some clones in this sample may be carry-over from other donors' samples. CDR3 region: CASNRPPSGANVLTF. The DNA of the CDR3 is TGCGCCAGCAACCGACCCCCTTCTGGGGCCAACGTCCTGACTTTC.